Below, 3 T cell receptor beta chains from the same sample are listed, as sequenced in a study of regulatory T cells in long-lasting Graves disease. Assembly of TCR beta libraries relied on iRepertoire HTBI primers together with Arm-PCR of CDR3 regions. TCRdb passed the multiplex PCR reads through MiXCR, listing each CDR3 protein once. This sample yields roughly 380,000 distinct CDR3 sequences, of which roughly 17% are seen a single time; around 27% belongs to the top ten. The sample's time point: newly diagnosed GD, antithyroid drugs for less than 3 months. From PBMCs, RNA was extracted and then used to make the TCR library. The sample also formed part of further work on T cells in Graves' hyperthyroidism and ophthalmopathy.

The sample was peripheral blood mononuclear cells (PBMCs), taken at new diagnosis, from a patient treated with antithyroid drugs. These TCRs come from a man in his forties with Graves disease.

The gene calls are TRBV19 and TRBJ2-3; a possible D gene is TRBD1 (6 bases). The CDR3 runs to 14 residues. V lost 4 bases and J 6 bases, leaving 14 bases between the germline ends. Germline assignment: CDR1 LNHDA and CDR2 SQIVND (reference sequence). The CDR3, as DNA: TGTGCCAGTAGTAGCCAGCAGGGGACGGATACGCAGTATTTT. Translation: CASSSQQGTDTQYF.

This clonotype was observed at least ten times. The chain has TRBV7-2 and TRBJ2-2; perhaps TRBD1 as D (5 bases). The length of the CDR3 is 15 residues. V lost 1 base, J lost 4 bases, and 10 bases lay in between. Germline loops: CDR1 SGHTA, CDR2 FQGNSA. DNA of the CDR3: TGTGCCAGCAGCTTAGATGCCAGGGCCACCGGGGAGCTGTTTTTT. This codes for CASSLDARATGELFF.

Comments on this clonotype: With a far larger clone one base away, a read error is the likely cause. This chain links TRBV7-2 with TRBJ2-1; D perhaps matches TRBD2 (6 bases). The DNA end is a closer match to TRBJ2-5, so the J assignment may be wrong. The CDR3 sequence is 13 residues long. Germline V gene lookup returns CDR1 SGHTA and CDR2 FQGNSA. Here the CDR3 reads CASRPGGIDTQYF. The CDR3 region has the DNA TGTGCCAGCAGGCCGGGCGGGATAGACACCCAGTACTTC.